This entry concerns a single T cell receptor (beta chain). Its antigen target is currently unknown. The input lacks base qualities; no much larger clone sits a single base away. Library preparation used the immunoSEQ multiplex PCR assay. TCRdb obtained this table from immuneACCESS and retained in-frame rearrangements with V and J assigned. These tables miss some clones; where compared with another copy, unresolved V genes account for less than half of the shortfall, and the remainder is unexplained. The sample yields 25,000 to 30,000 clones; 85% to 90% were counted once. The leading ten clones occupy 1.6% of the sample. The CDR3 runs 13 amino acids, cysteine and phenylalanine included. The only DNA kept is the CDR3, 39 bases in frame from the first base. CDR1 and CDR2 were assigned from the germline V gene as SGHTA and FQGNSA. The germline ends are 11 bases apart after V is trimmed by 1 base and J by 10 bases.

The sample belongs to a study of control samples from healthy donors and cancer patients (dated by TCRdb to the early 2020s). The chain couples TRBV7-2 to TRBJ2-1; the D gene remains uncertain. The sample was PBMCs. The TCR was taken from a woman aged 40 to 50 with lung cancer. For the CDR3, the sequence is CASSLDQAREQFF. The nucleotide sequence reads TGTGCCAGCAGCTTAGATCAGGCACGCGAGCAGTTCTTC.